These 16 T cell receptor beta chains were sequenced from one sample in a study of post-analysis software for immune sequencing data. Notes on the study in general: Among about 5 TRBV segments more frequent in patients than controls were TRBV5-6, TRBV5-1 and TRBV20-1.

Their cognate antigens are unknown. Unique molecular identifiers were present in the TCR beta cDNA libraries. TCRdb fed the PCR reads into MiXCR, producing one record per CDR3 protein. This repertoire shows approximately 440,000 distinct CDR3 sequences, around 40% found once; its top ten account for about 12%. Sequences were obtained from blood. These receptors all come from a girl aged 10 to 17 with multiple sclerosis.

The table lists this clonotype with a few counts. The V gene is TRBV12-3 or TRBV12-4, the J gene TRBJ1-1; perhaps TRBD1 as D (5 bases). The CDR3 has 14 amino acids. V lost 6 bases to trimming and J lost 4 bases, with 15 bases between them. CDR3 nucleotide sequence: TGTGCCAGCAGCCCGACCGACAGACGCACTGAAGCTTTCTTT. Amino acid sequence: CASSPTDRRTEAFF.

In the case of this clonotype: Mismatch with germline at one junction end may stem from a read error. The chain links TRBV5-1 to TRBJ2-5; perhaps D is TRBD1 or TRBD2 (5 bases each). The end of the DNA aligns better with TRBJ2-7, so the J call may be wrong. The V gene's germline CDR1 is SGHRS and CDR2 YFSETQ. There are 13 residues in the CDR3. The CDR3 protein is CTSSPGPSYEQYF. The CDR3 DNA reads as TGCACCAGCAGCCCGGGACCCAGCTACGAGCAGTACTTC.

This sequence joins TRBV20-1 and TRBJ2-6; D tentatively fits TRBD1 or TRBD2 (5 bases each). The germline V gene encodes CDR1 DFQATT and CDR2 SNEGSKA (reference sequence). V was cut by 3 bases and J by 2 bases, with 5 bases left in between. This CDR3 region has 13 residues. CDR3 coding DNA: TGCAGTGCTAGGGGGGCTGGGGCCAACGTCCTGACTTTC. Translation: CSARGAGANVLTF.

This clonotype was counted only a few times. The V and J genes are TRBV20-1 and TRBJ2-7; 10 nucleotides line up with TRBD2. The length of the CDR3 is 13 residues. Germline CDR1 reads DFQATT; CDR2 reads SNEGSKA (reference sequence). Germline trimming cut 6 bases from V and 3 bases from J; bases unmatched to any gene: 5. Here the CDR3 DNA reads TGCAGTGCCAAGGGGACTAGCGACTACGAGCAGTACTTC. It translates to CSAKGTSDYEQYF.

V gene TRBV24-1 combines with J gene TRBJ2-1; 7 bases map to TRBD1. The germline CDR1 and CDR2 sequences are KGHDR and SFDVKD. J was trimmed by 1 base and V by 5 bases; bases with no gene match: 4. The CDR3 totals 15 residues. The DNA of the CDR3 is TGTGCCACCAGTGTAAGGGACAGTTCCTACAATGAGCAGTTCTTC. It translates to CATSVRDSSYNEQFF.

The chain has TRBV10-3 and TRBJ2-3; D may match TRBD1 or TRBD2 (5 bases each). Germline V gene sequence: CDR1 ENHRY, CDR2 SYGVKD. The length of the CDR3 is 13 residues. The V end lost 5 bases, the J end lost 5 bases, and 11 bases lay between the germline ends. The CDR3 sequence is CAISSERGDTQYF. The CDR3 nucleotides are TGTGCCATCAGTAGCGAGAGGGGAGATACGCAGTATTTT.

The table lists this clonotype with a count of one. V gene TRBV18 combines with J gene TRBJ2-3; 8 nucleotides align to TRBD2. J lost 4 bases, V lost 2 bases, and 5 bases had no gene match. This CDR3 contains 15 residues. Germline lookup yields CDR1 KGHSH and CDR2 LQKENI. The CDR3 loop is CASSPRTGGPDTQYF. CDR3 in DNA: TGTGCCAGCTCACCAAGGACGGGAGGGCCAGATACGCAGTATTTT.

This clonotype was recorded a few times. The V call is TRBV5-1, the J call TRBJ2-1, with 7 bases matching TRBD1. The junction had 10 bases not matched to a gene; V was cut back by 7 bases and J by 6 bases. The germline V gene has CDR1 SGHRS and CDR2 YFSETQ. The CDR3 is made up of 14 amino acids. This CDR3 reads CASSSGTAFNEQFF. In nucleotides, the CDR3 is TGCGCCAGCTCATCCGGGACAGCCTTCAATGAGCAGTTCTTC.

V usage is TRBV7-9 and J usage is TRBJ2-7; the match to TRBD1 covers 7 bases. The V segment lost 5 bases and the J segment 2 bases; nucleotides outside the gene matches: 9. The CDR3 extends over 15 amino acids. In germline, CDR1 is SEHNR, CDR2 FQNEAQ (reference sequence). The CDR3 bases are TGTGCCAGCAGCCCCCGCCGGGACAGACCCTACGAGCAGTACTTC. Translating it yields CASSPRRDRPYEQYF.

The V and J genes are TRBV2 and TRBJ2-2, with 8 positions matching TRBD1. CDR1 and CDR2 from the germline V gene are SNHLY and FYNNEI. The CDR3 spans 15 residues. V trimming: 6 bases; J trimming: 5 bases; junction bases outside the gene matches: 8. The chain's CDR3 is CASRYDRGGTGELFF. CDR3 in DNA: TGTGCCAGCAGATATGACAGGGGAGGAACCGGGGAGCTGTTTTTT.

The chain is built from TRBV6-1 and TRBJ2-1, with 8 bases that match TRBD2. Per germline, CDR1 MNHNS and CDR2 SASEGT. The CDR3 is 21 residues long. J was trimmed by 3 bases and V by 8 bases; bases with no gene match: 27. The CDR3 is CASSDRMGLAGSRRNYNEQFF. The CDR3 coding sequence is TGTGCCAGCTCCGACCGGATGGGCCTAGCGGGTTCCAGGAGGAACTACAATGAGCAGTTCTTC.

This clonotype came up a few times. The V and J genes are TRBV27 and TRBJ2-7; tentatively, D is TRBD2 (6 bases). V was shortened by 5 bases and J by 3 bases, with 17 bases between the two germline ends. CDR1 and CDR2 (germline): MNHEY, SMNVEV (reference sequence). The CDR3 contains 15 residues. CDR3 DNA sequence: TGTGCCAGCAGTACCCCCGGTGCTAGCGACTACGAGCAGTACTTC. Amino acids: CASSTPGASDYEQYF.

The chain combines TRBV7-9 with TRBJ2-4; D gene uncertain. The CDR3 is 12 amino acids. V dropped 5 bases and J dropped 13 bases, with 15 bases sitting between them. Germline V CDR1 and CDR2: SEHNR, FQNEAQ (reference sequence). The CDR3 loop reads CASSPFNYGQYF. DNA of the CDR3: TGTGCCAGCAGCCCATTCAACTACGGGCAGTACTTC.

The V call is TRBV5-1, the J call TRBJ2-2; 10 bases fit TRBD1. Germline V gene data show CDR1 as SGHRS and CDR2 as YFSETQ. The length of the CDR3 is 16 residues. The trim removed 4 bases at V and 5 bases at J, leaving 8 bases unmatched. DNA of the CDR3: TGCGCCAGCAGCACACGGACAGGGGGATGGACCGGGGAGCTGTTTTTT. It translates to CASSTRTGGWTGELFF. Based on the CDR3 plus reference TRBV5-1 and TRBJ2-2, the full variable domain is KAGVTQTPRYLIKTRGQQVTLSCSPISGHRSVSWYQQTPGQGLQFLFEYFSETQRNKGNFPGRFSGRQFSNSRSEMNVSTLELGDSALYLCASSTRTGGWTGELFFGEGSRLTVL.

This chain connects TRBV3-1 to TRBJ2-7; TRBD2 matches 9 bases. Trimming at V came to 1 base and at J to 5 bases, leaving 9 bases not matched to a gene. The germline V gene has CDR1 LGHDT and CDR2 YNNKEL (reference sequence). This CDR3 region has 16 residues. Here the CDR3 DNA reads TGTGCCAGCAGCCAAGGTACTAGCGGGCCCCCGGACGAGCAGTACTTC. This codes for CASSQGTSGPPDEQYF.

This clonotype has a handful of counts. The CDR3 loop is CSVEDLGGQETQYF. The CDR3 DNA reads as TGCAGCGTTGAAGATCTGGGGGGCCAAGAGACCCAGTACTTC. The gene calls are TRBV29-1 and TRBJ2-5, with TRBD2 as a possible D gene (6 bases). The CDR3 loop spans 14 amino acids. V was cut by 0 bases and J by 1 base, with 9 bases left in between. The germline V gene has CDR1 SQVTM and CDR2 ANQGSEA.